The clone carrying this TCR beta chain occurred many times. Its specificity is not known. At one end, the junction sequence differs from germline, possibly due to a read error. These data are taken from a study of molecular identifiers for immune sequencing clone quantification. The CDR3 length is 15 residues. CDR1 SGHAT and CDR2 FQNNGV come from the germline V gene. For bulk TCR libraries, previously described methods and listed TCR primers were used. TCRdb re-derived calls from the PCR reads in MiXCR, one entry per CDR3 protein. The table records just under 650,000 distinct CDR3 sequences, about 20% of them present only once. Study-level points and caveats: Detecting spiked Jurkat TCR RNA from one cell among some 990,000 naive cells was reportedly possible.

The chain joins TRBV11-2 to TRBJ2-5, with 14 bases matching TRBD2. Specimen: naive CD8+ T cells from blood, with Jurkat cell RNA spiked in. Indicated subset: FACS-sorted CD8+CD4-CCR7+CD45RA+ naive T cells. This clonotype originated in a human donor in good health. Some libraries in this study had Jurkat cell RNA spiked in. The CDR3 reads CASSPGLAGEETQYF. The CDR3 DNA reads as TGCGCCAGCAGCCCGGGACTAGCGGGAGAAGAGACCCAGTACTTC. The entire variable domain, with the rest obtained from reference TRBV11-2 and TRBJ2-5, is as follows: EAGVAQSPRYKIIEKRQSVAFWCNPISGHATLYWYQQILGQGPKLLIQFQNNGVVDDSQLPKDRFSAERLKGVDSTLKIQPAKLEDSAVYLCASSPGLAGEETQYFGPGTRLLVL.